This T cell receptor (beta chain) derives from a study of CD8 T cells in ankylosing spondylitis. This clonotype has a count of ten or more. The antigen is unknown. Quantitative 5'-RACE with molecular barcodes produced the TCR beta libraries. TCRdb reprocessed the 5' RACE reads with MiXCR, giving one entry per CDR3 protein. The table includes 150,000 to 200,000 distinct CDR3 sequences, around 19% detected once. The CDR3 covers 13 residues. Per germline, CDR1 SGHRS and CDR2 YFSETQ. The germline V and J ends were trimmed by 0 bases and 4 bases, with 6 bases remaining between them. Overall study findings and caveats: It was reported that disease-linked clones were significantly enriched in matched ankylosing spondylitis synovial fluid. A TCR beta motif of 8 or 9 highly homologous variants appeared characteristic of ankylosing spondylitis blood. The authors found the disease-linked clones to be CD8+ and relatively rare in peripheral blood.

This clonotype originated in a male donor with ankylosing spondylitis or in good health (not recorded which). Sequencing used blood, either unsorted or a sorted T cell fraction (not recorded which). The V gene is TRBV5-1, the J gene TRBJ2-3, with unresolved D. The CDR3 sequence is CASSLVGPDTQYF. The CDR3 bases are TGCGCCAGCAGCTTGGTCGGGCCAGATACGCAGTATTTT.